Here is one T cell receptor (beta chain) with its context. The target antigen is unknown. Specified time point: week 47, end of study. All doses held 300 ug of mutant IDH1 20-mer peptide, with topical imiquimod. This sample was taken from a study of a mutant IDH1 vaccine in newly diagnosed glioma. The protocol was immunoSEQ multiplex PCR, while the TCRdb copy is restricted to in-frame clones and leaves out a portion. Of about 94,000 clones in the sample, 89% were seen once. With 0 bases clipped from V and 6 bases from J, the junction kept 10 bases outside the gene matches. The CDR3 totals 18 residues. Germline CDR1 and CDR2: KGHSH and LQKENI.

The chain is built from TRBV18 and TRBJ1-4; 10 bases are a match to TRBD1. Sequenced material: PBMCs, taken from a glioma patient whose treatment included an IDH1 peptide vaccine. This clonotype was obtained from a woman aged 50 to 60 with glioma. CDR3 sequence: CASSPPGTGAQVDEKLFF. CDR3 bases: TGTGCCAGCTCACCACCGGGGACAGGGGCCCAAGTGGATGAAAAACTGTTTTTT.